What follows are 32 T cell receptor beta chains derived from one specimen sequenced in a study of T cell repertoires in cytomegalovirus infection. TCRdb recomputed calls from the reads with MiXCR, one row per CDR3 protein. Of approximately 200,000 distinct CDR3 sequences listed, approximately 22% are singletons. Material: CD8+ T cells from PBMCs. The receptors come from a human donor in good health (CMV status not recorded). Some clones in this sample may be carry-over from other donors' samples.

Worth noting for this clonotype: The junction and the germline gene differ at one end; a read error may be behind it. The chain employs TRBV7-8 and TRBJ2-3; D is possibly TRBD1 (7 bases). Germline loops: CDR1 SGHVS, CDR2 FQNEAQ. The CDR3 runs 14 residues. The CDR3 region is CASSFLGGTVTQYF. CDR3 sequence (DNA): TGTGCCAGCAGCTTTCTGGGCGGGACAGTTACGCAGTATTTT.

The chain recombines TRBV7-8 with TRBJ2-7, with D possibly being TRBD1 or TRBD2 (6 bases each). The CDR3 spans 13 residues. V gave up 3 bases and J gave up 7 bases, with 13 bases separating them. Germline lookup yields CDR1 SGHVS and CDR2 FQNEAQ. The CDR3: CASSFLEGGEQYF. CDR3 nucleotides: TGTGCCAGCAGCTTTTTGGAGGGGGGTGAGCAGTACTTC.

The rearrangement uses TRBV12-3 or TRBV12-4 and TRBJ1-5; no definite D call. V lost 2 bases and J lost 4, with 12 bases in between. CDR3 length: 15 amino acids. DNA for the CDR3: TGTGCCAGCAGTTTAAGTACAGTCCCTAATCAGCCCCAGCATTTT. Amino acid sequence: CASSLSTVPNQPQHF.

Only a few counts were recorded for this clonotype. The chain links TRBV7-6 to TRBJ2-2; 7 nucleotides match TRBD1. The germline CDR1 and CDR2 sequences are SGHVS and FNYEAQ. The trim removed 5 bases at V and 3 bases at J, leaving 3 bases unmatched. CDR3 length: 14 residues. The CDR3 DNA sequence: TGTGCCAGCAGCGCGACAGGGTACACCGGGGAGCTGTTTTTT. Residues: CASSATGYTGELFF.

This chain uses TRBV19 with TRBJ1-1; D is possibly TRBD1 (6 bases). The V and J ends lost 6 bases and 1 base respectively, with 12 bases between them. Germline lookup yields CDR1 LNHDA and CDR2 SQIVND (reference sequence). The CDR3 has 14 amino acids. CDR3 nucleotide sequence: TGTGCCAGTAGGCCGGGACAAACGAACACTGAAGCTTTCTTT. Amino acids: CASRPGQTNTEAFF.

This clonotype was observed at least ten times. This chain uses TRBV7-6 with TRBJ1-1; weak D call: TRBD1 (6 bases). V shed 5 bases and J shed 0 bases, with 13 bases lying between them. The CDR3 sequence is 15 residues long. Per germline, CDR1 SGHVS and CDR2 FNYEAQ. In DNA, the CDR3 is TGTGCCAGCAGCCCCGGGACAACCCTGAACACTGAAGCTTTCTTT. Amino acid sequence: CASSPGTTLNTEAFF.

The chain has TRBV11-3 and TRBJ1-2; D is perhaps TRBD1 (6 bases). Germline-derived CDR1 and CDR2 are SGHNT and YENEEA. The CDR3 spans 14 residues. Trimming removed 5 bases from V and 7 bases from J, with 17 bases in between. CDR3 amino acids: CASSGGGLSCGYTF. The CDR3 DNA follows: TGTGCCAGCAGCGGAGGGGGGCTTAGTTGTGGCTACACCTTC.

The rearrangement uses TRBV20-1 and TRBJ1-2, with 10 bases identical to TRBD1. In germline, CDR1 is DFQATT, CDR2 SNEGSKA (reference sequence). V trimming: 6 bases; J trimming: 4 bases; junction bases outside the gene matches: 8. The CDR3 is 14 residues long. The CDR3 sequence: CSARKGQGGYGYTF. The CDR3 coding sequence is TGCAGTGCCAGGAAAGGACAGGGGGGCTATGGCTACACCTTC.

The rearrangement uses TRBV5-5 and TRBJ2-1; 7 nucleotides match TRBD2. Germline V gene lookup returns CDR1 SGHKS and CDR2 YYEKEE (reference sequence). The V gene end was trimmed by 3 bases and the J gene end by 0 bases; junction bases not matched to a gene: 6. This CDR3 has 16 residues. CDR3 sequence (DNA): TGTGCCAGCAGCTCCCCCACTAGCGACTCCTACAATGAGCAGTTCTTC. Translating gives CASSSPTSDSYNEQFF. The full variable domain, its missing parts supplied by reference TRBV5-5 and TRBJ2-1, is DAGVTQSPTHLIKTRGQQVTLRCSPISGHKSVSWYQQVLGQGPQFIFQYYEKEERGRGNFPDRFSARQFPNYSSELNVNALLLGDSALYLCASSSPTSDSYNEQFFGPGTRLTVL.

This clonotype was seen only a few times. The rearrangement joins TRBV2 to TRBJ1-1, with D hard to call. V was cut by 4 bases and J by 3 bases, with 9 bases left in between. The CDR3 is 13 amino acids. From germline, CDR1 is SNHLY and CDR2 FYNNEI. CDR3 sequence: CASSVSVHTEAFF. The DNA of the CDR3 is TGTGCCAGCAGTGTTAGTGTCCACACTGAAGCTTTCTTT.

This clonotype was counted at least ten times. This chain links TRBV5-6 with TRBJ2-1, with D uncertain. CDR1 SGHDT and CDR2 YYEEEE come from the germline V gene. V was cut by 5 bases and J by 0 bases, with 6 bases left in between. The CDR3 consists of 13 residues. The CDR3 region has the DNA TGTGCCAGCAGTATCCTCTCCTACAATGAGCAGTTCTTC. Its protein product is CASSILSYNEQFF.

The chain uses TRBV7-8 and TRBJ2-5; 13 positions agree with TRBD2. The CDR3 totals 18 residues. CDR1 and CDR2 (germline): SGHVS, FQNEAQ. V was clipped by 5 bases and J by 2 bases; unmatched bases: 11. The CDR3 coding sequence is TGTGCCAGCAGCGAAAGACTAGCGGGGGGTTGGGGGCAAGAGACCCAGTACTTC. It encodes CASSERLAGGWGQETQYF. Supplemented by reference TRBV7-8 and TRBJ2-5, the full variable domain reads GAGVSQSPRYKVAKRGQDVALRCDPISGHVSLFWYQQALGQGPEFLTYFQNEAQLDKSGLPSDRFFAERPEGSVSTLKIQRTQQEDSAVYLCASSERLAGGWGQETQYFGPGTRLLVL.

The chain joins TRBV20-1 to TRBJ2-2, with no clear D. Trimming took off 6 bases at V and 4 bases at J, with 12 bases between the two ends. CDR1 is DFQATT and CDR2 is SNEGSKA in the germline V gene (reference sequence). This CDR3 spans 13 amino acids. The CDR3, as DNA: TGCAGTGCGAGGCCCCCGGGCACCGGGGAGCTGTTTTTT. It translates to CSARPPGTGELFF.

This clonotype was counted between two and nine times. One end of the junction does not line up with germline, which may come from a read error. V usage is TRBV4-1 and J usage is TRBJ2-1; tentative D call: TRBD2 (5 bases). CDR1 and CDR2 (germline): MGHRA, YSYEKL. The CDR3 is made up of 11 amino acids. This CDR3 is CASRHSGEQFF. The CDR3 nucleotides are TGCGCCAGCCGCCACTCGGGGGAGCAGTTCTTC.

This clonotype came up many times. The chain combines TRBV7-2 with TRBJ2-5; 11 bases agree with TRBD2. This CDR3 region has 15 residues. Looked up from germline, CDR1 is SGHTA and CDR2 is FQGNSA. After removal of 3 bases from V and 7 bases from J, the junction contained 7 bases not matched to a gene. CDR3 sequence (DNA): TGTGCCAGCAGCTTGTTAGCGGGGGGGCCTGGGACCCAGTACTTC. It codes for CASSLLAGGPGTQYF.

This rearrangement joins TRBV2 to TRBJ2-5, with D maybe TRBD2 (6 bases). In germline, CDR1 is SNHLY, CDR2 FYNNEI. The V gene lost 6 bases and the J gene lost 2 bases, with 7 bases spanning the gap. This CDR3 contains 12 residues. CDR3 in DNA: TGTGCCAGCAGGACTAGTCAAGAGACCCAGTACTTC. It translates to CASRTSQETQYF.

This chain joins TRBV27 and TRBJ2-7; D perhaps matches TRBD1 (6 bases). Trimming pared 10 bases from V and 3 bases from J, leaving 22 bases between. CDR3 length: 15 residues. CDR1 is MNHEY and CDR2 is SMNVEV in the germline V gene (reference sequence). The CDR3 coding sequence is TGTGCCAACAGACCGACCGTCAGGGGCTACTACGAGCAGTACTTC. Amino acids: CANRPTVRGYYEQYF.

The chain couples TRBV4-1 to TRBJ1-1, with 7 bases lining up with TRBD1. This CDR3 has 13 residues. The ends lost 4 bases at V and 7 bases at J; junction bases unmatched: 6. Per the germline V gene, CDR1 is MGHRA and CDR2 is YSYEKL. The chain's CDR3 is CASSPPGGGEAFF. The CDR3 DNA is TGCGCCAGCAGCCCACCAGGGGGGGGTGAAGCTTTCTTT.

The chain carries TRBV7-6 and TRBJ2-1; TRBD2 matches at 12 bases. V lost 5 bases to trimming and J lost 8 bases; unmatched junction nucleotides: 7. The CDR3 runs to 15 residues. CDR1 and CDR2 (germline): SGHVS, FNYEAQ. The CDR3 loop is CASSTRLAGVDEQFF. In DNA, the CDR3 is TGTGCCAGCAGCACCCGACTAGCGGGGGTAGATGAGCAGTTCTTC.

This clonotype has only a few counts. The chain couples TRBV20-1 to TRBJ2-3; no firm D call. Germline V gene data show CDR1 as DFQATT and CDR2 as SNEGSKA (reference sequence). The CDR3 runs to 13 residues. Trimming pared 4 bases from V and 2 bases from J, leaving 10 bases between. The CDR3 spells CSATLSNTDTQYF. The DNA of the CDR3 is TGCAGTGCTACCCTGTCAAACACAGATACGCAGTATTTT.

In regard to this clonotype: One end of the junction is discordant with germline, which a read error may explain. The chain joins TRBV6-2 or TRBV6-3 to TRBJ2-7; D not certain. CDR3 length equals 15 residues. Germline loops: CDR1 MNHEY, CDR2 SVGEGT. The CDR3 spells CAISSPRALLYEQYF. For the CDR3, the DNA is TGTGCCATCAGTTCCCCTAGGGCCCTACTCTACGAGCAGTACTTC.

This clonotype was seen at least ten times. This chain uses TRBV7-9 with TRBJ2-2, with TRBD2 as a possible D gene (6 bases). V was pared by 6 bases and J by 2 bases, with 10 bases between. Germline-derived CDR1 and CDR2 are SEHNR and FQNEAQ (reference sequence). The CDR3 consists of 14 residues. The CDR3 protein is CASSRDSNTGELFF. CDR3 sequence (DNA): TGTGCCAGCAGTCGGGACTCCAACACCGGGGAGCTGTTTTTT.

The chain uses TRBV15 and TRBJ1-2; D call uncertain. The germline V gene has CDR1 LNHNV and CDR2 YYDKDF (reference sequence). This CDR3 region has 15 residues. V was pared by 0 bases and J by 8 bases, with 16 bases between. The CDR3 region has the DNA TGTGCCACCAGCAGAGATCGGATGGGATTAGAAGGCTACACCTTC. Translated, it gives CATSRDRMGLEGYTF.

Only a few counts were recorded for this clonotype. The chain couples TRBV4-1 to TRBJ1-5; no firm D call. V was clipped by 3 bases and J by 3 bases, with 12 bases between them. Looked up from germline, CDR1 is MGHRA and CDR2 is YSYEKL. The CDR3 spans 15 residues. CDR3 bases: TGCGCCAGCAGCCACCCCTCGGGCATCAATCAGCCCCAGCATTTT. Protein sequence: CASSHPSGINQPQHF.

This clonotype was counted between two and nine times. The genes are TRBV29-1 and TRBJ2-3; no definite D call. This CDR3 spans 14 amino acids. Germline V gives CDR1 SQVTM, CDR2 ANQGSEA. Trimming pared 0 bases from V and 4 bases from J, leaving 11 bases between. CDR3: CSVEDSPRADTQYF. The CDR3 coding sequence is TGCAGCGTTGAAGATTCACCCCGGGCAGATACGCAGTATTTT.

This clonotype was counted ten times or more. This chain uses TRBV7-2 with TRBJ1-2; D unclear. V gave up 1 base and J gave up 5 bases, with 8 bases separating them. Germline V gene sequence: CDR1 SGHTA, CDR2 FQGNSA. CDR3 length: 13 amino acids. The CDR3, as DNA: TGTGCCAGCAGCTTAGGGACGGTATATGGCTACACCTTC. Encoded protein: CASSLGTVYGYTF.

The chain recombines TRBV6-8 with TRBJ1-2, with TRBD1 matching over 9 bases. Germline CDR1 reads MNHGY; CDR2 reads SAAAGT. The CDR3 is 13 residues long. J lost 14 bases, V lost 5 bases, and 12 bases had no gene match. CDR3: CASSPGTGQSLTF. The CDR3 DNA sequence: TGTGCCAGCAGTCCCGGGACAGGGCAGAGTTTGACCTTC.

V usage is TRBV12-3 or TRBV12-4 and J usage is TRBJ2-1; 8 bases match TRBD2. CDR3 length: 14 amino acids. J lost 5 bases, V lost 3 bases, and 3 bases had no gene match. The DNA of the CDR3 is TGTGCCAGCAGTTTCGGCGGGGGGAACAATGAGCAGTTCTTC. Protein product: CASSFGGGNNEQFF.

The gene calls are TRBV15 and TRBJ1-2, with D possibly being TRBD1 (5 bases). Germline values: CDR1 LNHNV, CDR2 YYDKDF (reference sequence). V dropped 0 bases and J dropped 8 bases, with 16 bases sitting between them. The CDR3 is 15 residues long. In DNA form, the CDR3 reads TGTGCCACCAGCAGAGATCTGGGGGTCAGCGGAGGCTACACCTTC. Translated, it gives CATSRDLGVSGGYTF.

V gene TRBV12-5 combines with J gene TRBJ2-2; possible D gene TRBD2, 6 bases. The CDR3 is made up of 12 amino acids. Germline V CDR1 and CDR2: LGHNT, FRNRAP. The V end was cut by 9 bases, the J end by 2 bases, with 7 bases between. CDR3 sequence: CASGLNTGELFF. Written as DNA, the CDR3 is TGTGCTAGCGGACTAAACACCGGGGAGCTGTTTTTT.

This clonotype has only a few counts. V is TRBV6-2 or TRBV6-3 and J is TRBJ1-5; possible D gene TRBD1, 5 bases. Trimming cost V 2 bases and J 16 bases, with 15 bases left between them. Germline V gene data show CDR1 as MNHEY and CDR2 as SVGEGT. CDR3 length equals 12 residues. The CDR3 DNA follows: TGTGCCAGCAGTTACGGGCAGGGAAAAGAACATTTT. This gives the protein CASSYGQGKEHF.

This clonotype appeared a few times. The chain links TRBV12-3 or TRBV12-4 to TRBJ1-1, with D tentatively TRBD1 (5 bases). The CDR3 loop spans 15 amino acids. The germline V and J ends were trimmed by 9 bases and 1 base, with 18 bases remaining between them. The CDR3 coding sequence is TGTGCCAGTCAATTCGGAGGAGGGGAGAACACTGAAGCTTTCTTT. It specifies CASQFGGGENTEAFF.